This T cell receptor beta chain was retrieved from a study of CD8+CD57+ T cells in acquired aplastic anemia (dated by TCRdb to 2016 to 2018). With respect to the entire study: DNA extracted from sorted CD4+ and CD8+ cells had a mean of roughly 3.4 ug, with a range of 0.2 to 27.4 ug. CD8+CD57+ expansion was defined as frequency above the mean frequency observed in healthy subjects. General study outcomes and caveats: Between patients and healthy controls, no significant difference in CD8+ Simpson's diversity was found (P=0.060). Fewer than 30 CD8+ CDR3 sequences were found in both patients and controls but appeared to be highly expressed in patients and within the immunodominant clones of the patients.

Expansion of CD8+CD57+ cells had been shown by flow cytometry in the patients chosen for sequencing. Every patient had severe acquired aplastic anemia, diagnosed using the International Study of Aplastic Anemia and Agranulocytosis and Camitta criteria. At the time blood was sampled, none of the patients had received any therapy. TCR repertoires of sorted CD4+ and CD8+ blood T cells from severe aplastic anemia patients and healthy subjects were deep-sequenced in the study. In the USA, patient enrollment took place under clinicaltrials.gov protocols 00001620, 01623167, 00001397, 00071045, 00081523 and 00961064. Ficoll-Paque density gradient centrifugation was used to isolate peripheral blood mononuclear cells. Before DNA extraction, CD4+ and CD8+ T cells were sorted by FACS or by magnetic beads. Genomic DNA was used as template for profiling of TCR beta VDJ combinations and CDR3 sequences. An Illumina HiSeq 2000 was the platform used for TCR repertoire sequencing. In the source study's methods: Repertoire assessment relied on Simpson's diversity index, CDR3 size and DJ length profiles, and TRBV/TRBJ rearrangement plots. The immunodominant clone was defined as the most abundant DNA sequence in deep sequencing data. CDR3 amino acid sequences were screened for sharing across subjects and compared with published repertoires and the VDJdb database. TCRdb reanalyzed the raw reads on its own, using fastp at Q25 for trimming and MiXCR for clone calling, and kept in-frame beta chains. Merged by CDR3 protein, the rows form single entries marked with the most common genes and DNA. It is TCRdb's table, rather than the study itself, that gives the V and J calls and clone size. Here the sample has 150,000 to 200,000 distinct CDR3 sequences; 45% to 55% occur a single time. Of the sample, 1.1% falls within the top ten clones.

A word on this clonotype: Its binding antigen is unknown. No much larger clonotype is one base removed from it; base qualities were not supplied.

The CDR3, cysteine through phenylalanine, is 11 amino acids long. CDR3 DNA is the only sequence kept; it has 33 bases, read in frame from the first base. V loses 7 bases, J loses 11 bases, and the germline ends lie 14 bases apart. CDR1 and CDR2, looked up from the germline V gene, are ENHRY and SYGVKD. The chain joins TRBV10-3 to TRBJ1-2, with the D gene call left open. Material: sorted CD4+, CD8+, or CD8+CD57+ T cells (not recorded which) from PBMCs. The sequence came from a human donor with aplastic anemia. The CDR3 region: CAITDTDVYTF. The bases read TGTGCCATCACTGACACGGATGTTTACACCTTC.